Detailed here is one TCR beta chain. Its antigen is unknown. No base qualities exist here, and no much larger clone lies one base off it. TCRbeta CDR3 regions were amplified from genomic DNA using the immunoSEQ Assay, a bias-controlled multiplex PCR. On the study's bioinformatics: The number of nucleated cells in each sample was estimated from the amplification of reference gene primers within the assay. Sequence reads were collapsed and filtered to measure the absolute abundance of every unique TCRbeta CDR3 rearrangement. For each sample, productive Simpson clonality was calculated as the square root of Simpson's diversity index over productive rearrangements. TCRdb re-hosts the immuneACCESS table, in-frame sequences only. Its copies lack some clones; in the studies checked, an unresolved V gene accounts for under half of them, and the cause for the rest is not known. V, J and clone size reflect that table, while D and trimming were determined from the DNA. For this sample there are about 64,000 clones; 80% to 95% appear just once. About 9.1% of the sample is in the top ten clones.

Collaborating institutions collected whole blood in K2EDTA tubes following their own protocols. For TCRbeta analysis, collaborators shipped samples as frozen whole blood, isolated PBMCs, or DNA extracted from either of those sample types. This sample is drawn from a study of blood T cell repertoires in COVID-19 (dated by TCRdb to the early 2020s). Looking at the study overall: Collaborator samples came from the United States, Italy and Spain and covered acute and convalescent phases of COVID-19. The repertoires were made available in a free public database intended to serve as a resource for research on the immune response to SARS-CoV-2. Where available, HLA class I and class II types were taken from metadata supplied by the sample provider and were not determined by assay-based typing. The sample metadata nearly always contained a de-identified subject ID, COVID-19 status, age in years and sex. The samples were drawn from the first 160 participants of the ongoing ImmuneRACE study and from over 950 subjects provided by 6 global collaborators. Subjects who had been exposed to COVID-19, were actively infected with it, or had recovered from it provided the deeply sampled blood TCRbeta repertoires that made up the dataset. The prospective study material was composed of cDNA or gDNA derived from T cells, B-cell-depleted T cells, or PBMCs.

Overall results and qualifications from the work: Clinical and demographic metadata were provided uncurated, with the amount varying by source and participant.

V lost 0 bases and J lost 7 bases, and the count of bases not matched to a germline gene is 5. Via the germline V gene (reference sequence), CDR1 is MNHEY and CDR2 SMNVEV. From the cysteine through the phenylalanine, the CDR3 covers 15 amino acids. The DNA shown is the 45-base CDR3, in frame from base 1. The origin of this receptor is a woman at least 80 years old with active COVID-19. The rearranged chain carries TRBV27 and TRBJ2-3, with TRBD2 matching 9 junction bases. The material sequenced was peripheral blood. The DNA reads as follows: TGTGCCAGCAGTTTATCCCTAGCGGGGCCTAATACGCAGTATTTT. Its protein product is CASSLSLAGPNTQYF.